These 28 T cell receptor beta chains were all obtained from the same sample, sequenced in a study of T cell responses to AZD1222 COVID-19 vaccine. The protocol was immunoSEQ multiplex PCR, while the TCRdb copy is restricted to in-frame clones and leaves out a portion. The sample carries about 97,000 clones, approximately 90% recorded once. The sequencing here drew on peripheral blood, taken on day 0 of AZD1222 vaccination. These receptors came from an adult in good health.

V and J are TRBV5-5 and TRBJ2-1; possibly TRBD1 for D (6 bases). The germline V gene encodes CDR1 SGHKS and CDR2 YYEKEE (reference sequence). This CDR3 comprises 15 residues. Trimming stripped 4 bases from V and 1 base from J, with 12 bases between. The CDR3 DNA reads TGTGCCAGCAGCGCCCCAGGGGCGTCCTACAATGAGCAGTTCTTC. It yields the protein CASSAPGASYNEQFF.

The chain couples TRBV7-2 to TRBJ2-7; D not resolved. V was cut by 4 bases and J by 6 bases, with 10 bases left in between. The CDR3 runs 12 residues. CDR1 and CDR2 from the germline V gene are SGHTA and FQGNSA. Here the CDR3 reads CASSSSVVEQYF. The CDR3 DNA follows: TGTGCCAGCAGCTCGAGCGTAGTCGAGCAGTACTTC.

The chain combines TRBV9 with TRBJ2-3, with a possible D match to TRBD1 (5 bases). V was cut by 1 base and J by 2 bases, with 11 bases left in between. The germline V gene has CDR1 SGDLS and CDR2 YYNGEE. The CDR3 covers 15 residues. The CDR3 sequence is CASSVWGGYTDTQYF. The CDR3 DNA follows: TGTGCCAGCAGCGTATGGGGCGGATACACAGATACGCAGTATTTT.

CDR3 amino acids: CASRVQVANTGELFF. The CDR3, as DNA: TGTGCCAGCAGAGTACAGGTTGCGAACACCGGGGAGCTGTTTTTT. The rearrangement joins TRBV6-5 to TRBJ2-2; D perhaps matches TRBD1 (5 bases). The germline CDR1 and CDR2 sequences are MNHEY and SVGAGI. The V gene lost 6 bases and the J gene lost 0 bases, with 11 bases spanning the gap. The CDR3 has 15 amino acids.

The chain joins TRBV10-3 to TRBJ2-7, with D possibly TRBD2 on 6 matching bases. V was clipped by 4 bases and J by 7 bases, with 11 bases between them. The CDR3 has 12 amino acids. Germline V gene lookup returns CDR1 ENHRY and CDR2 SYGVKD. The CDR3 loop is CAISAVREEQYF. The CDR3 DNA sequence: TGTGCCATCAGTGCGGTTCGGGAGGAGCAGTACTTC.

The chain employs TRBV7-9 and TRBJ1-1, with 9 nucleotides matching TRBD1. Looked up from germline, CDR1 is SEHNR and CDR2 is FQNEAQ (reference sequence). The V and J ends lost 4 bases and 3 bases, in that order; junction bases with no gene match: 9. This CDR3 has 16 amino acids. The DNA for the CDR3 is TGTGCCAGCAGCTCTCCGACAGGGGGAGGGGACACTGAAGCTTTCTTT. This encodes CASSSPTGGGDTEAFF. Full variable domain (rest looked up from reference TRBV7-9 and TRBJ1-1): DTGVSQNPRHKITKRGQNVTFRCDPISEHNRLYWYRQTLGQGPEFLTYFQNEAQLEKSRLLSDRFSAERPKGSFSTLEIQRTEQGDSAMYLCASSSPTGGGDTEAFFGQGTRLTVV.

CDR3 amino acids: CASHPGPTGANVLTF. The CDR3 bases are TGTGCCAGCCACCCGGGGCCGACTGGGGCCAACGTCCTGACTTTC. This chain uses TRBV19 with TRBJ2-6, with D perhaps assigned TRBD1 or TRBD2 (5 bases each). The germline V and J ends were trimmed by 9 bases and 2 bases, with 14 bases remaining between them. The CDR3 totals 15 residues. Germline V gene lookup returns CDR1 LNHDA and CDR2 SQIVND (reference sequence).

The V and J genes are TRBV5-1 and TRBJ1-2; D not certain. Germline V gives CDR1 SGHRS, CDR2 YFSETQ. V was cut by 4 bases and J by 4 bases, with 20 bases left in between. This CDR3 has 16 residues. Here the CDR3 reads CASSPYDTVSSYGYTF. CDR3 nucleotides: TGCGCCAGCAGCCCCTACGACACAGTTTCCTCCTATGGCTACACCTTC.

Concerning this clone: Other DNA sequences in the same sample also yield this CDR3. This chain joins TRBV7-9 and TRBJ2-1; no clear D gene. The ends were cut back, 2 bases at V and 4 bases at J, with 3 bases in the middle. This CDR3 is built from 12 residues. Per the germline V gene, CDR1 is SEHNR and CDR2 is FQNEAQ (reference sequence). The chain's CDR3 is CASSLSYNEQFF. CDR3 coding DNA: TGTGCCAGCAGCTTATCTTACAATGAGCAGTTCTTC.

The rearrangement links TRBV15 to TRBJ1-5, with D possibly TRBD1 on 5 matching bases. The germline V gene encodes CDR1 LNHNV and CDR2 YYDKDF (reference sequence). CDR3 length: 15 amino acids. The V and J ends lost 1 base and 3 bases respectively, with 10 bases between them. The CDR3 region is CATSRGRQYNQPQHF. The CDR3 nucleotides read TGTGCCACCAGCAGAGGCCGACAGTACAATCAGCCCCAGCATTTT.

The chain joins TRBV19 to TRBJ2-1; TRBD2 is a possible D gene (5 bases). V was shortened by 6 bases and J by 5 bases, with 11 bases between the two germline ends. From germline, CDR1 is LNHDA and CDR2 SQIVND (reference sequence). CDR3 length: 13 amino acids. The CDR3 loop is CASSRDSNNEQFF. For the CDR3, the DNA is TGTGCCAGTAGCCGGGATTCAAACAATGAGCAGTTCTTC.

The rearrangement joins TRBV7-9 to TRBJ1-1; D perhaps matches TRBD1 (5 bases). Germline V CDR1 and CDR2: SEHNR, FQNEAQ (reference sequence). This CDR3 region has 16 residues. Trimming took off 5 bases at V and 0 bases at J, with 16 bases between the two ends. The DNA for the CDR3 is TGTGCCAGCAGCCCCCCAGTGGGACCGATGAACACTGAAGCTTTCTTT. This gives the protein CASSPPVGPMNTEAFF.

The rearrangement joins TRBV7-9 to TRBJ2-3, with a possible D match to TRBD1 (6 bases). The CDR3 extends over 15 amino acids. V shed 4 bases and J shed 0 bases, with 11 bases lying between them. Germline CDR1 SEHNR, CDR2 FQNEAQ (reference sequence). CDR3 residues: CASSSRGLSTDTQYF. CDR3 nucleotides: TGTGCCAGCAGCTCCAGGGGTCTTAGCACAGATACGCAGTATTTT.

The chain uses TRBV28 and TRBJ1-3; 9 bases line up with TRBD1. V shed 0 bases and J 3 bases; nucleotides not matched to a gene: 15. Germline loops: CDR1 MDHEN, CDR2 SYDVKM. CDR3 length equals 20 residues. The CDR3 bases are TGTGCCAGCAGTTTATGCTTTTCCGAACGACAGGGGGTAAGTGGAAACACCATATATTTT. The encoded protein is CASSLCFSERQGVSGNTIYF.

The V call is TRBV6-6, the J call TRBJ2-5; possibly TRBD2 for D (6 bases). The CDR3 length is 15 residues. V gave up 5 bases and J gave up 3 bases, with 16 bases separating them. In germline, CDR1 is MNHNY, CDR2 SVGAGI (reference sequence). CDR3 DNA: TGTGCCAGCAGTCGAGCGGCGGGCGGGAAAGAGACCCAGTACTTC. Amino acids: CASSRAAGGKETQYF.

J is TRBJ2-1 and V is TRBV24-1, with 7 bases identical to TRBD2. The CDR3 length is 14 residues. Germline CDR1 KGHDR, CDR2 SFDVKD. The trim removed 9 bases at V and 3 bases at J, leaving 7 bases unmatched. The CDR3 nucleotides read TGTGCCACCGTTCGGGGGGAAAGCTACAATGAGCAGTTCTTC. This encodes CATVRGESYNEQFF.

CDR3 coding DNA: TGTGCCAGCAGTGAAGGGGCGGTAGGGACCGGGGAGCTGTTTTTT. This sequence encodes CASSEGAVGTGELFF. The rearrangement joins TRBV2 to TRBJ2-2, with D unclear. Trimming stripped 1 base from V and 5 bases from J, with 11 bases between. The CDR3 consists of 15 residues. CDR1 is SNHLY, CDR2 FYNNEI, per germline.

This chain connects TRBV5-1 to TRBJ2-3, with D possibly TRBD2 on 6 matching bases. The germline V gene encodes CDR1 SGHRS and CDR2 YFSETQ. V was trimmed by 8 bases and J by 1 base, leaving 17 bases between them. This CDR3 is 15 amino acids long. CDR3 loop: CASGPGTSRTDTQYF. As DNA, the CDR3 is TGCGCCAGTGGCCCGGGGACTTCCCGCACAGATACGCAGTATTTT.

This clone was seen only a few times. V usage is TRBV11-2 and J usage is TRBJ1-2; 9 bases match TRBD1. After removal of 4 bases from V and 8 bases from J, the junction contained 14 bases not matched to a gene. From germline, CDR1 is SGHAT and CDR2 FQNNGV. The CDR3 is 16 residues long. The CDR3 is CASSSRRRDREAGYTF. DNA of the CDR3: TGTGCCAGCAGCTCCAGACGCCGGGACAGGGAAGCGGGCTACACCTTC.

The V call is TRBV11-1, the J call TRBJ2-7, with TRBD2 matching over 7 bases. The germline V gene encodes CDR1 SGHAT and CDR2 FQDESV (reference sequence). V lost 0 bases and J lost 7; bases outside the gene matches: 6. This CDR3 has 14 amino acids. DNA for the CDR3: TGTGCCAGCAGCTTAGCGGGGACTATCAATGAGCAGTACTTC. Its protein product is CASSLAGTINEQYF. The whole variable domain, filled in from reference TRBV11-1 and TRBJ2-7, reads EAEVAQSPRYKITEKSQAVAFWCDPISGHATLYWYRQILGQGPELLVQFQDESVVDDSQLPKDRFSAERLKGVDSTLKIQPAELGDSAMYLCASSLAGTINEQYFGPGTRLTVT.

The V call is TRBV11-3, the J call TRBJ1-1; a weak D match, TRBD1 (5 bases). CDR1 is SGHNT, CDR2 YENEEA, per germline. The CDR3 length is 15 residues. V lost 5 bases and J lost 6, with 19 bases in between. The CDR3 spells CASSPGEGLMAEAFF. DNA for the CDR3: TGTGCCAGCAGCCCGGGGGAGGGGCTAATGGCTGAAGCTTTCTTT.

About this clone: The same CDR3 can be traced to other DNA sequences in this sample. The rearrangement uses TRBV6-5 and TRBJ2-3; the D is unclear. V was pared by 3 bases and J by 1 base, with 8 bases between. Germline assignment: CDR1 MNHEY and CDR2 SVGAGI. This CDR3 spans 14 amino acids. CDR3 residues: CASSYSGGTDTQYF. The CDR3 DNA reads TGTGCCAGCAGTTATTCGGGCGGCACAGATACGCAGTATTTT.

The chain has TRBV5-4 and TRBJ1-1; D ambiguous. V shed 1 base and J shed 3 bases, with 19 bases lying between them. The CDR3 has 17 amino acids. The germline CDR1 and CDR2 sequences are SGHNT and YYREEE (reference sequence). The CDR3 DNA reads as TGTGCCAGCAGCTTGATGAGGGCGGACTGGTTGTACACTGAAGCTTTCTTT. Translating gives CASSLMRADWLYTEAFF.

The chain employs TRBV7-8 and TRBJ1-2; the match to TRBD1 covers 7 bases. This CDR3 spans 14 amino acids. V was clipped by 1 base and J by 4 bases; unmatched bases: 3. The germline CDR1 and CDR2 sequences are SGHVS and FQNEAQ. The CDR3 sequence is CASSLDTGVYGYTF. CDR3 DNA sequence: TGTGCCAGCAGCTTAGACACAGGGGTCTATGGCTACACCTTC.

This clone was recorded a few times. This is likely an artifact of a read error, given a far larger clone one base away. In DNA form, the CDR3 reads TGTCCCAGCAAAATCGGGGCGGGGGGGCTCTACGAGCAGTACTTC. Translation: CPSKIGAGGLYEQYF. The gene calls are TRBV27 and TRBJ2-7, with TRBD2 identical over 9 bases. Germline CDR1 is MNHEY and CDR2 is SMNVEV (reference sequence). The CDR3 runs to 15 residues.

The chain has TRBV10-3 and TRBJ1-5; D gene ambiguous. With 6 bases removed from V and 0 bases from J, the gap between germline ends came to 15 bases. The CDR3 spans 16 residues. CDR1 ENHRY and CDR2 SYGVKD come from the germline V gene. Here the CDR3 DNA reads TGTGCCATCAGCCCCTCGCCCCGGGATAGCAATCAGCCCCAGCATTTT. Its protein is CAISPSPRDSNQPQHF.

The chain couples TRBV4-3 to TRBJ1-2; D is perhaps TRBD1 (5 bases). Germline lookup yields CDR1 LGHNA and CDR2 YSLEER. This CDR3 region has 14 residues. The V gene lost 0 bases and the J gene lost 7 bases, with 12 bases spanning the gap. The CDR3 DNA reads as TGCGCCAGCAGCCAAGATGCAGGGATAGGTGGCTACACCTTC. Amino acid sequence: CASSQDAGIGGYTF.

The table lists this clone with a count of one. This rearrangement joins TRBV7-2 to TRBJ2-3; D is unresolved. CDR1 is SGHTA and CDR2 is FQGNSA in the germline V gene. CDR3 length: 13 residues. V lost 3 bases and J lost 1, with 5 bases in between. The CDR3 DNA follows: TGTGCCAGCAGCTTTGTGGGCACAGATACGCAGTATTTT. This encodes CASSFVGTDTQYF.